The 15 T cell receptor beta chains reported below all come from one sample, sequenced in a study of blood T cell repertoires in COVID-19. Some clones are missing from TCRdb's copy, which holds only in-frame ones; the method was immunoSEQ multiplex PCR. Of roughly 140,000 clones in the sample, 70% to 90% are singletons; the top ten hold under 3.5%. The sequencing input was peripheral blood. The receptors originated from a man between 65 and 85 years old with acute or convalescent COVID-19.

This chain connects TRBV3-1 (or the pseudogene TRBV3-2) to TRBJ2-7; 8 bases match TRBD2. Trimming removed 3 bases from V and 5 bases from J; junction bases left unmatched: 15. The CDR3 extends over 17 amino acids. In germline, CDR1 is LGHDT, CDR2 YNNKEL (reference sequence). This CDR3 is CASSHREGPQTVDEQYF. CDR3 in DNA: TGTGCCAGCAGCCATCGGGAGGGCCCTCAGACCGTTGACGAGCAGTACTTC.

This chain connects TRBV7-8 to TRBJ2-3; 12 positions match TRBD2. The CDR3 sequence is 16 residues long. Germline assignment: CDR1 SGHVS and CDR2 FQNEAQ. J lost 3 bases, V lost 4 bases, and 5 bases had no gene match. In DNA form, the CDR3 reads TGTGCCAGCAGCTCGACTAGCGGGGGAGGGACAGATACGCAGTATTTT. Translation gives CASSSTSGGGTDTQYF.

The V and J genes are TRBV2 and TRBJ2-3, with a weak D call TRBD1 (6 bases). Germline CDR1 is SNHLY and CDR2 is FYNNEI. The CDR3 consists of 17 residues. V was trimmed by 3 bases and J by 4 bases, leaving 20 bases between them. CDR3 DNA sequence: TGTGCCAGCAGTGAGCCCTCTGGGACAACTGGGTCAGATACGCAGTATTTT. It specifies CASSEPSGTTGSDTQYF.

This clone was seen once. J is TRBJ1-2 and V is TRBV2, with D tentatively TRBD1 (5 bases). There are 17 residues in the CDR3. Germline CDR1 is SNHLY and CDR2 is FYNNEI. The germline V and J ends were trimmed by 1 base and 0 bases, with 15 bases remaining between them. DNA of the CDR3: TGTGCCAGCAGTGAAGGGTCAGGGAGGGACGCTAACTATGGCTACACCTTC. Translation: CASSEGSGRDANYGYTF.

J is TRBJ1-5 and V is TRBV12-5; D gene uncertain. The germline gives CDR1 LGHNT, CDR2 FRNRAP. This CDR3 spans 16 amino acids. Trimming stripped 3 bases from V and 0 bases from J, with 12 bases between. CDR3 region: CASGFLRPHSNQPQHF. CDR3 nucleotides: TGTGCTAGTGGTTTTTTGCGGCCGCATAGCAATCAGCCCCAGCATTTT.

A few counts support this clone. The chain joins TRBV20-1 to TRBJ1-5, with a tentative D call TRBD1 (6 bases). Deletions cut 3 bases from V and 4 bases from J, with 13 bases between. CDR1 is DFQATT and CDR2 is SNEGSKA in the germline V gene (reference sequence). This CDR3 spans 14 amino acids. The DNA for the CDR3 is TGCAGTGCTAGTTTAGGGGGATTTAATCAGCCCCAGCATTTT. Its translation is CSASLGGFNQPQHF.

The chain employs TRBV3-1 (or the pseudogene TRBV3-2) and TRBJ2-3, with TRBD2 matching over 12 bases. Germline loops: CDR1 LGHDT, CDR2 YNNKEL (reference sequence). The CDR3 has 17 residues. With V trimmed by 6 bases and J by 2 bases, 9 bases remained unmatched. Here the CDR3 DNA reads TGTGCCAGCAGTCCTCTAGCGGGAGGGCACTCCACAGATACGCAGTATTTT. It specifies CASSPLAGGHSTDTQYF.

The chain uses TRBV6-2 or TRBV6-3 and TRBJ2-5; a weak D match, TRBD1 (6 bases). The CDR3 is made up of 16 amino acids. Trimming took 4 bases from V and 5 from J, leaving 20 bases between them. Germline-derived CDR1 and CDR2 are MNHEY and SVGEGT. Here the CDR3 reads CASSSQSGASGETQYF. The CDR3 nucleotides read TGTGCCAGCAGTTCTCAATCAGGGGCCTCGGGGGAGACCCAGTACTTC.

The rearrangement uses TRBV7-9 and TRBJ2-3; 8 bases align to TRBD1. The junction had 15 bases not matched to a gene; V was cut back by 5 bases and J by 2 bases. This CDR3 spans 18 amino acids. Germline CDR1 reads SEHNR; CDR2 reads FQNEAQ (reference sequence). CDR3 amino acids: CASSLLTGDLTNTDTQYF. The CDR3 bases are TGTGCCAGCAGCCTACTGACAGGGGACCTTACAAACACAGATACGCAGTATTTT. The complete variable domain, with remaining parts taken from reference TRBV7-9 and TRBJ2-3, reads DTGVSQNPRHKITKRGQNVTFRCDPISEHNRLYWYRQTLGQGPEFLTYFQNEAQLEKSRLLSDRFSAERPKGSFSTLEIQRTEQGDSAMYLCASSLLTGDLTNTDTQYFGPGTRLTVL.

The chain uses TRBV7-2 and TRBJ2-5, with TRBD2 matching 11 bases. Per germline, CDR1 SGHTA and CDR2 FQGNSA. CDR3 length: 16 residues. Trimming cost V 4 bases and J 5 bases; bases outside gene matches: 9. The CDR3 here is CASSWSSGRAGETQYF. In DNA, the CDR3 is TGTGCCAGCAGCTGGAGTAGCGGGAGGGCCGGGGAGACCCAGTACTTC.

The chain combines TRBV20-1 with TRBJ1-1, with D hard to call. Germline CDR1 DFQATT, CDR2 SNEGSKA (reference sequence). CDR3 length: 13 amino acids. The V and J ends lost 3 bases and 0 bases respectively, with 8 bases between them. The CDR3 nucleotides are TGCAGTGCTAGTGCTCAGTTGAACACTGAAGCTTTCTTT. This sequence encodes CSASAQLNTEAFF.

This sequence joins TRBV5-1 and TRBJ2-3; 11 nucleotides line up with TRBD2. This CDR3 comprises 16 residues. V was pared by 4 bases and J by 1 base, with 5 bases of the junction left unmatched. The germline CDR1 and CDR2 sequences are SGHRS and YFSETQ. Here the CDR3 reads CASSKLAGAGTDTQYF. As DNA, the CDR3 is TGCGCCAGCAGCAAACTAGCGGGAGCTGGCACAGATACGCAGTATTTT.

The genes are TRBV6-6 and TRBJ2-2, with D perhaps matching TRBD1 (6 bases). Germline assignment: CDR1 MNHNY and CDR2 SVGAGI (reference sequence). Trimming shortened V by 4 bases and J by 6 bases, and 15 bases separated the two germline ends. The length of the CDR3 is 15 residues. CDR3 loop: CASSSLGGIAGELFF. For the CDR3, the DNA is TGTGCCAGCAGTTCTTTAGGGGGTATCGCCGGGGAGCTGTTTTTT.

V usage is TRBV18 and J usage is TRBJ2-3; the match to TRBD2 covers 10 bases. Looked up from germline, CDR1 is KGHSH and CDR2 is LQKENI. The CDR3 has 17 residues. Losses at the gene ends were 0 bases for V and 3 bases for J; bases not matched to a gene: 6. The CDR3 DNA reads as TGTGCCAGCTCACCACCATCTAGCGGGAGTAGGACAGATACGCAGTATTTT. It specifies CASSPPSSGSRTDTQYF.

The genes are TRBV6-2 or TRBV6-3 and TRBJ2-1, with 8 bases fitting TRBD2. V shed 4 bases and J 9 bases; nucleotides not matched to a gene: 8. Germline V lookup: CDR1 MNHEY, CDR2 SVGEGT. CDR3 length: 14 amino acids. For the CDR3, the DNA is TGTGCCAGCAGTTCGGGTAGCGGGAAGGCTGAGCAGTTCTTC. It yields the protein CASSSGSGKAEQFF.